Each of the 18 T cell receptor beta chains below was sequenced from the same sample in a study of CD8+CD57+ T cells in acquired aplastic anemia. CD8+CD57+ cell expansion, shown by flow cytometry, had occurred in the patients selected for sequencing. Genomic DNA provided the template from which TCR beta VDJ and CDR3 profiles were obtained. MiXCR, run by TCRdb on the reads, gives a single entry per CDR3 protein. Of a few hundred thousand distinct CDR3 sequences in the sample, approximately 79% were seen once. Source material: sorted CD4+, CD8+, or CD8+CD57+ T cells (not recorded which) from PBMCs. The receptors come from a human donor with aplastic anemia.

The rearrangement uses TRBV10-3 and TRBJ2-1; 8 bases align to TRBD2. V dropped 6 bases and J dropped 8; count of bases not matched to a gene: 12. The CDR3 is 15 amino acids. The germline V gene has CDR1 ENHRY and CDR2 SYGVKD. The CDR3 region is CAIREVRGGGHEQFF. The DNA for the CDR3 is TGTGCCATCAGAGAGGTACGGGGGGGGGGCCATGAGCAGTTCTTC.

The genes are TRBV20-1 and TRBJ2-7, with 8 bases identical to TRBD1. The CDR3 totals 14 residues. The ends lost 4 bases at V and 4 bases at J; junction bases unmatched: 9. Germline CDR1 is DFQATT and CDR2 is SNEGSKA (reference sequence). The CDR3 spells CSAIDRGRIYEQYF. For the CDR3, the DNA is TGCAGTGCTATCGACAGGGGTCGAATTTACGAGCAGTACTTC.

The chain carries TRBV7-2 and TRBJ2-3; no clear D gene. The germline V gene has CDR1 SGHTA and CDR2 FQGNSA. The CDR3 consists of 11 residues. V was shortened by 2 bases and J by 10 bases, with 7 bases between the two germline ends. In DNA, the CDR3 is TGTGCCAGCAGCTTAAGGGTATCGCAGTATTTT. This codes for CASSLRVSQYF. The entire variable domain, with the rest obtained from reference TRBV7-2 and TRBJ2-3, is as follows: GAGVSQSPSNKVTEKGKDVELRCDPISGHTALYWYRQSLGQGLEFLIYFQGNSAPDKSGLPSDRFSAERTGGSVSTLTIQRTQQEDSAVYLCASSLRVSQYFGPGTRLTVL.

The chain employs TRBV9 and TRBJ1-1; D is unclear. Per the germline V gene, CDR1 is SGDLS and CDR2 is YYNGEE. CDR3 length: 16 amino acids. V lost 2 bases to trimming and J lost 7 bases, with 21 bases between them. The CDR3 DNA sequence: TGTGCCAGCAGCGTGGGTTCCGATACGCGTTACTTTGAAGCTTTCTTT. Translation: CASSVGSDTRYFEAFF.

This rearrangement joins TRBV7-2 to TRBJ2-2; maybe TRBD1 (5 bases). The CDR3 has 15 amino acids. Trimming removed 0 bases at V and 17 bases at J, with 22 bases between. Germline V CDR1 and CDR2: SGHTA, FQGNSA. Here the CDR3 DNA reads TGTGCCAGCAGCTTAGCGGCAGGGCACACTACGGAGCATTTTTTT. This gives the protein CASSLAAGHTTEHFF. Looking up the rest from reference TRBV7-2 and TRBJ2-2 gives the full variable domain: GAGVSQSPSNKVTEKGKDVELRCDPISGHTALYWYRQSLGQGLEFLIYFQGNSAPDKSGLPSDRFSAERTGGSVSTLTIQRTQQEDSAVYLCASSLAAGHTTEHFFGEGSRLTVL.

The rearrangement joins TRBV7-6 to TRBJ2-1, with D perhaps TRBD1 or TRBD2 (5 bases each). This CDR3 region has 17 residues. Trimming removed 0 bases from V and 10 bases from J, with 22 bases in between. Germline V gene sequence: CDR1 SGHVS, CDR2 FNYEAQ. For the CDR3, the DNA is TGTGCCAGCAGCTTAGCCCACGGGGCGCAAGAGTCCAAGGAGCAGTTCTTC. Encoded protein: CASSLAHGAQESKEQFF.

The rearrangement uses TRBV9 and TRBJ1-2, with 10 bases identical to TRBD1. Germline loops: CDR1 SGDLS, CDR2 YYNGEE. The junction had 15 bases not matched to a gene; V was cut back by 4 bases and J by 12 bases. The CDR3 extends over 15 amino acids. The CDR3 sequence is CASSRPGQGSYLDTF. The DNA of the CDR3 is TGTGCCAGCAGCAGGCCGGGACAGGGGAGCTACTTAGACACCTTC.

In regard to this clonotype: A junction boundary mismatches the germline segment, possibly from a read error. The rearrangement links TRBV7-2 to TRBJ2-3; D may match TRBD1 or TRBD2 (6 bases each). The CDR3 length is 14 residues. Germline V gene sequence: CDR1 SGHTA, CDR2 FQGNSA. The CDR3 DNA follows: TGTGCCAGCAGCTTTGATGCAGGCGGGACAACGCATTCCTTT. It encodes CASSFDAGGTTHSF.

V usage is TRBV29-1 and J usage is TRBJ1-2, with D unresolved. The V and J ends lost 3 bases and 4 bases respectively, with 9 bases between them. The CDR3 sequence is 12 residues long. Looked up from germline, CDR1 is SQVTM and CDR2 is ANQGSEA. CDR3 sequence: CSVDSAAYGYTF. CDR3 coding DNA: TGCAGCGTTGATTCGGCTGCCTATGGCTACACCTTC.

As to this clonotype: At one boundary the junction diverges from the germline segment, which might be a read error. The J gene is TRBJ2-3, the V gene TRBV7-9; tentatively, D is TRBD1 (6 bases). This CDR3 comprises 13 residues. CDR1 SEHNR and CDR2 FQNEAQ come from the germline V gene (reference sequence). In DNA, the CDR3 is TGTGCCAGCAGCGCCCGGGGTAGGGACAATGAGCAGTTT. Amino acids: CASSARGRDNEQF.

This chain connects TRBV9 to TRBJ2-6; the D gene could be TRBD1 or TRBD2 (5 bases each). The CDR3 has 16 amino acids. V lost 3 bases, J lost 14 bases, and 24 bases lay in between. Germline V gene sequence: CDR1 SGDLS, CDR2 YYNGEE. The CDR3 DNA follows: TGTGCCAGCAGCGCCAGGGAGCTACACAATGAGCAGTTCCTGACTTTC. Residues: CASSARELHNEQFLTF. The full variable domain, rest sourced from reference TRBV9 and TRBJ2-6, is DSGVTQTPKHLITATGQRVTLRCSPRSGDLSVYWYQQSLDQGLQFLIQYYNGEERAKGNILERFSAQQFPDLHSELNLSSLELGDSALYFCASSARELHNEQFLTFGAGSRLTVL.

Notes on this clonotype: At one boundary the junction diverges from the germline segment, which might be a read error. The V and J genes are TRBV7-9 and TRBJ2-3; D is perhaps TRBD2 (6 bases). The CDR3 contains 14 residues. Germline loops: CDR1 SEHNR, CDR2 FQNEAQ (reference sequence). CDR3 bases: TGTGCCAGCATCTTAGCGGCGGATCCCGATACGCAGTATTTT. Translated, it gives CASILAADPDTQYF.

The chain recombines TRBV7-9 with TRBJ1-2; D remains ambiguous. CDR3 length equals 13 residues. The V gene's germline CDR1 is SEHNR and CDR2 FQNEAQ (reference sequence). V lost 5 bases to trimming and J lost 7 bases, with 14 bases between them. CDR3 sequence (DNA): TGTGCCAGCAGCCGAGGCGTTGAGGGTGGCTACACCTTC. It translates to CASSRGVEGGYTF.

With respect to this clonotype: Germline is not matched at one junction end, which may reflect a read error. CDR3 bases: TGTGCCAGCAGCGTAGCGGGCGCTGACGCTACGCATTATTTT. This encodes CASSVAGADATHYF. The V and J genes are TRBV7-8 and TRBJ2-3, with 7 bases that match TRBD2. Germline V gene data show CDR1 as SGHVS and CDR2 as FQNEAQ. This CDR3 comprises 14 residues. Variable domain in full (rest from reference TRBV7-8 and TRBJ2-3): GAGVSQSPRYKVAKRGQDVALRCDPISGHVSLFWYQQALGQGPEFLTYFQNEAQLDKSGLPSDRFFAERPEGSVSTLKIQRTQQEDSAVYLCASSVAGADATHYFGPGTRLTVL.

With respect to this clonotype: This likely comes from a read error, as the CDR3 has no conserved phenylalanine or tryptophan at its end. Because the CDR3's place on the DNA is in doubt, the DNA is left out and the CDR3 is given as listed by TCRdb. The genes are TRBV9 and TRBJ1-2. 13 amino acids form the CDR3, both terminal residues included. The germline V gene has CDR1 SGDLS and CDR2 YYNGEE. CDR3 loop: CASSQGPARNQPL.

The chain combines TRBV5-6 with TRBJ1-5; perhaps TRBD1 as D (6 bases). V dropped 4 bases and J dropped 6 bases, with 11 bases sitting between them. This CDR3 has 13 amino acids. The germline V gene has CDR1 SGHDT and CDR2 YYEEEE. The CDR3 spells CASSLRDTQPQHF. DNA of the CDR3: TGTGCCAGCAGCCTCCGGGACACTCAGCCCCAGCATTTT.

With respect to this clonotype: One junction end does not reproduce the germline sequence, and a read error may be involved. This chain connects TRBV9 to TRBJ1-1, with TRBD1 as a possible D gene (6 bases). This CDR3 region has 15 residues. Germline loops: CDR1 SGDLS, CDR2 YYNGEE. The CDR3 nucleotides read TGTGCCAGCAGCTTAGGGGGGCAAGGGAAAGCTGAATCTTTCTTT. Residues: CASSLGGQGKAESFF.

The sample holds a few counts of this clonotype. The chain uses TRBV6-2 or TRBV6-3 and TRBJ2-1; TRBD2 agrees at 11 bases. Looked up from germline, CDR1 is MNHEY and CDR2 is SVGEGT. The trim removed 0 bases at V and 6 bases at J, leaving 1 base unmatched. The CDR3 is 15 amino acids. This CDR3 reads CASSYSSGGANEQFF. The CDR3 DNA reads TGTGCCAGCAGTTACTCTAGCGGGGGGGCCAATGAGCAGTTCTTC.